These T cell receptor beta chains were read from a single sample in a study of T cell responses to AZD1222 COVID-19 vaccine. Repertoires were generated with immunoSEQ multiplex PCR, while TCRdb's copy carries only in-frame clones and drops some. Seen here are 130,000 or so clones, 91% observed once, and the top ten hold roughly 5.4%. This material consisted of peripheral blood, taken on day 0 of AZD1222 vaccination. The origin of the receptors is an adult in good health. Each CDR3 is given with its conserved first and last residue. A D gene is named only where the DNA matches it firmly. Size tells how often a clone was seen (once, few, many) or the class of an expanded clone, and some rows leave it out.

j_gene: TRBJ1-4
abundance: -
d_gene: -
v_gene: TRBV7-8
CDR3nt: TGTGCCAGCAGCTTCGGACCGAAGCGGGAAAAACTGTTTTTT
CDR3aa: CASSFGPKREKLFF

j_gene: TRBJ2-1
abundance: -
d_gene: -
v_gene: TRBV2
CDR3nt: TGTGCCAGCATCCTCCTTCAAAATGAGCAGTTCTTC
CDR3aa: CASILLQNEQFF

j_gene: TRBJ1-2
abundance: -
d_gene: TRBD1
v_gene: TRBV7-9
CDR3nt: TGTGCCAGCAGCTTAGAGACAGGGACTGGCTACACCTTC
CDR3aa: CASSLETGTGYTF

j_gene: TRBJ1-5
abundance: -
d_gene: -
v_gene: TRBV5-8
CDR3nt: TGTGCCAGCCGCGGGGGGGCCCCGGAGCCCCAGCATTTT
CDR3aa: CASRGGAPEPQHF

j_gene: TRBJ1-6
abundance: -
d_gene: -
v_gene: TRBV12-3/TRBV12-4
CDR3nt: TGTGCCAGCAGAATGACGAATTCACCCCTCCACTTT
CDR3aa: CASRMTNSPLHF

j_gene: TRBJ1-2
abundance: -
d_gene: -
v_gene: TRBV30
CDR3nt: TGTGCCTGGAGTTCTGCAAACTATGGCTACACCTTC
CDR3aa: CAWSSANYGYTF

j_gene: TRBJ1-5
abundance: -
d_gene: -
v_gene: TRBV30
CDR3nt: TGTGCCTGGAGCCGGGCGGGTAGTCAGCCCCAGCATTTT
CDR3aa: CAWSRAGSQPQHF

j_gene: TRBJ1-5
abundance: -
d_gene: -
v_gene: TRBV9
CDR3nt: TGTGCCAGCAGCGTAGCAGGGACGGATCAGCCCCAGCATTTT
CDR3aa: CASSVAGTDQPQHF

j_gene: TRBJ1-2
abundance: -
d_gene: -
v_gene: TRBV13
CDR3nt: TGTGCCAGCAGCTTAGAGCAGGCGAGAGGAGGCTACACCTTC
CDR3aa: CASSLEQARGGYTF

j_gene: TRBJ1-6
abundance: -
d_gene: -
v_gene: TRBV9
CDR3nt: TGTGCCAGCAGCGAGCAGGGTGGACCCTCACCCCTCCACTTT
CDR3aa: CASSEQGGPSPLHF

j_gene: TRBJ2-7
abundance: -
d_gene: TRBD1
v_gene: TRBV3-1/TRBV3-2
CDR3nt: TGTGCCAGCAGCCCGACCGCCGGACAGGGGGGCTACGAGCAGTACTTC
CDR3aa: CASSPTAGQGGYEQYF

j_gene: TRBJ2-3
abundance: -
d_gene: -
v_gene: TRBV7-8
CDR3nt: TGTGCCAGCAGCTACGCCTTCGGGGGCTCCACAGATACGCAGTATTTT
CDR3aa: CASSYAFGGSTDTQYF

j_gene: TRBJ1-2
abundance: -
d_gene: -
v_gene: TRBV24-1
CDR3nt: TGTGCCACCAGTGCTGACGGGACCTCTGGCTACACCTTC
CDR3aa: CATSADGTSGYTF

j_gene: TRBJ2-2
abundance: -
d_gene: -
v_gene: TRBV19
CDR3nt: TGTGCCAGTAGTGGAACAAGGGTCAGGGGTATCCATGGCGGGGAGCTGTTTTTT
CDR3aa: CASSGTRVRGIHGGELFF

j_gene: TRBJ1-1
abundance: -
d_gene: -
v_gene: TRBV5-1
CDR3nt: TGCGCCAGCAGCTTGGTGAGTCTGGGCACTGAAGCTTTCTTT
CDR3aa: CASSLVSLGTEAFF

j_gene: TRBJ1-6
abundance: -
d_gene: -
v_gene: TRBV7-6
CDR3nt: TGTGCCAGCAGCTTAACGGGTTACCCTAATTCACCCCTCCACTTT
CDR3aa: CASSLTGYPNSPLHF

j_gene: TRBJ1-2
abundance: -
d_gene: -
v_gene: TRBV30
CDR3nt: TGTGCCTGGAGTGTTAAAGGGGTTTTTGGAAATGGCTACACCTTC
CDR3aa: CAWSVKGVFGNGYTF

j_gene: TRBJ1-2
abundance: -
d_gene: -
v_gene: TRBV27
CDR3nt: TGTGCCAGCAAGTACTTGGTTGGGTCTAGTGTGGGCTATGGCTACACCTTC
CDR3aa: CASKYLVGSSVGYGYTF

j_gene: TRBJ1-2
abundance: -
d_gene: TRBD1
v_gene: TRBV28
CDR3nt: TGTGCCAGCAGACCGGGACAGGGCTATGGCTACACCTTC
CDR3aa: CASRPGQGYGYTF

j_gene: TRBJ2-7
abundance: few
d_gene: -
v_gene: TRBV28
CDR3nt: TGTGCCAGCAGTCCCCCATCTGGCTACGAGCAGTACTTC
CDR3aa: CASSPPSGYEQYF

j_gene: TRBJ1-2
abundance: few
d_gene: TRBD1
v_gene: TRBV18
CDR3nt: TGTGCCAGCTCACCCCAAGGGCAGGGGGCCGAGGGCTACACCTTC
CDR3aa: CASSPQGQGAEGYTF

j_gene: TRBJ1-4
abundance: -
d_gene: -
v_gene: TRBV3-1/TRBV3-2
CDR3nt: TGTGCCAGCAGCTTTAGTTCTGTACAACTGTTTTTT
CDR3aa: CASSFSSVQLFF

j_gene: TRBJ1-5
abundance: -
d_gene: -
v_gene: TRBV6-2/TRBV6-3
CDR3nt: TGTGCCAGCAGCCCGACCTCCGCGCGGCAGCCCCAGCATTTT
CDR3aa: CASSPTSARQPQHF

j_gene: TRBJ2-2
abundance: -
d_gene: TRBD1
v_gene: TRBV13
CDR3nt: TGTGCCAGCAGATTCGGGACAGGGCCCACCGGGGAGCTGTTTTTT
CDR3aa: CASRFGTGPTGELFF

j_gene: TRBJ2-6
abundance: -
d_gene: -
v_gene: TRBV13
CDR3nt: TGTGCCAGCAGCAGAAACCCCTCCTCTGGGGCCAACGTCCTGACTTTC
CDR3aa: CASSRNPSSGANVLTF

j_gene: TRBJ1-3
abundance: -
d_gene: -
v_gene: TRBV11-3
CDR3nt: TGTGCCAGCAGGCGGGGGGTCTCTGGAAACACCATATATTTT
CDR3aa: CASRRGVSGNTIYF

j_gene: TRBJ1-1
abundance: -
d_gene: -
v_gene: TRBV7-9
CDR3nt: TGTGCCAGCAGCGTGACGATGAACACTGAAGCTTTCTTT
CDR3aa: CASSVTMNTEAFF

j_gene: TRBJ1-4
abundance: few
d_gene: TRBD1
v_gene: TRBV6-5
CDR3nt: TGTGCCAGCACCTTAACACAGGGGCCGGGTGAAAAACTGTTTTTT
CDR3aa: CASTLTQGPGEKLFF

j_gene: TRBJ1-4
abundance: -
d_gene: TRBD1
v_gene: TRBV28
CDR3nt: TGTGCCAGCAGCCCGGACAGGGGAACGGGAAAACTGTTTTTT
CDR3aa: CASSPDRGTGKLFF

j_gene: TRBJ2-5
abundance: -
d_gene: -
v_gene: TRBV10-3
CDR3nt: TGTGCCATCAGTGCCCAGCGCGAGACCCAGTACTTC
CDR3aa: CAISAQRETQYF

j_gene: TRBJ1-1
abundance: -
d_gene: -
v_gene: TRBV9
CDR3nt: TGTGCCAGCAGCGTAGGAGGGGAAATGAACACTGAAGCTTTCTTT
CDR3aa: CASSVGGEMNTEAFF

j_gene: TRBJ1-6
abundance: -
d_gene: -
v_gene: TRBV15
CDR3nt: TGTGCCACCAGCAGAGAGGCGGCAAGCTCTTACCTCCACTTT
CDR3aa: CATSREAASSYLHF

j_gene: TRBJ1-1
abundance: -
d_gene: -
v_gene: TRBV28
CDR3nt: TGTGCCAGCAGTTTAGGGTACTTGGGGGAAGCTTTCTTT
CDR3aa: CASSLGYLGEAFF

j_gene: TRBJ1-2
abundance: -
d_gene: TRBD1
v_gene: TRBV19
CDR3nt: TGTGCCAGTAGGGAGTTGGGGACAGGGAGATATGGCTACACCTTC
CDR3aa: CASRELGTGRYGYTF

j_gene: TRBJ2-1
abundance: -
d_gene: -
v_gene: TRBV19
CDR3nt: TGTGCCAGTAGCGAGGGGAGGGGGTACCGTTCTTACAATGAGCAGTTCTTC
CDR3aa: CASSEGRGYRSYNEQFF

j_gene: TRBJ2-7
abundance: -
d_gene: -
v_gene: TRBV24-1
CDR3nt: TGTGCCACCACGCAACGCACAAGGCAGACCTCCTACGAGCAGTACTTC
CDR3aa: CATTQRTRQTSYEQYF

j_gene: TRBJ2-3
abundance: -
d_gene: -
v_gene: TRBV19
CDR3nt: TGTGCCAGTAGTATGGCGGGTCGGGGGATATACACAGATACGCAGTATTTT
CDR3aa: CASSMAGRGIYTDTQYF

j_gene: TRBJ2-1
abundance: -
d_gene: -
v_gene: TRBV6-5
CDR3nt: TGTGCATCCTGGAACCGTGAGCAGTTCTTC
CDR3aa: CASWNREQFF

j_gene: TRBJ1-2
abundance: once
d_gene: -
v_gene: TRBV11-3
CDR3nt: TGTGCCAGCAGCTATGGGACTATTAACTATGGCTACACCTTC
CDR3aa: CASSYGTINYGYTF

j_gene: TRBJ2-1
abundance: -
d_gene: -
v_gene: TRBV27
CDR3nt: TGTGCCAGCAGTTTAGTGGGCAATGAGCAGTTCTTC
CDR3aa: CASSLVGNEQFF

j_gene: TRBJ2-7
abundance: few
d_gene: -
v_gene: TRBV12-3/TRBV12-4
CDR3nt: TGTGCCAGCAGTTTAACTTTCTACGAGCAGTACTTC
CDR3aa: CASSLTFYEQYF

j_gene: TRBJ2-1
abundance: -
d_gene: TRBD1
v_gene: TRBV5-1
CDR3nt: TGCGCCAGCTGCTCCGGGACAGGGTACAATGAGCAGTTCTTC
CDR3aa: CASCSGTGYNEQFF

j_gene: TRBJ1-1
abundance: -
d_gene: -
v_gene: TRBV25-1
CDR3nt: TGTGCCAGCAGCGACGGGCCCCTTCTTGAAGCTTTCTTT
CDR3aa: CASSDGPLLEAFF

j_gene: TRBJ1-1
abundance: -
d_gene: TRBD1
v_gene: TRBV5-6
CDR3nt: TGTGCCAGCAGCCGACAGGGACAGTCGAACACTGAAGCTTTCTTT
CDR3aa: CASSRQGQSNTEAFF

j_gene: TRBJ1-4
abundance: -
d_gene: TRBD1
v_gene: TRBV4-1
CDR3nt: TGCGCCAGCAGCCTCGGACAGGGGGACAATGAAAAACTGTTTTTT
CDR3aa: CASSLGQGDNEKLFF

j_gene: TRBJ2-1
abundance: -
d_gene: TRBD2
v_gene: TRBV7-2
CDR3nt: TGTGCCAGCAGCACCGGGACTAGCGGGAGGGGCTCCTACAATGAGCAGTTCTTC
CDR3aa: CASSTGTSGRGSYNEQFF

j_gene: TRBJ2-7
abundance: -
d_gene: -
v_gene: TRBV28
CDR3nt: TGTGCCAGCTACGACTCCGTCTACGAGCAGTACTTC
CDR3aa: CASYDSVYEQYF

j_gene: TRBJ1-5
abundance: -
d_gene: TRBD1
v_gene: TRBV30
CDR3nt: TGTGCCTGGAGTGGGACAGGGCCGCAGCCCCAGCATTTT
CDR3aa: CAWSGTGPQPQHF

j_gene: TRBJ2-1
abundance: -
d_gene: TRBD1
v_gene: TRBV7-9
CDR3nt: TGTGCCACACAGGGGGCGGACGACAATGAGCAGTTCTTC
CDR3aa: CATQGADDNEQFF

j_gene: TRBJ1-2
abundance: -
d_gene: -
v_gene: TRBV28
CDR3nt: TGTGCCAGCAGTTTAAAGATCTATGGCTACACCTTC
CDR3aa: CASSLKIYGYTF

j_gene: TRBJ1-4
abundance: -
d_gene: -
v_gene: TRBV18
CDR3nt: TGTGCCAGCTCACGGACGTCGGGTCGGGGCCAGGGAAAACTGTTTTTT
CDR3aa: CASSRTSGRGQGKLFF

j_gene: TRBJ2-2
abundance: once
d_gene: TRBD2
v_gene: TRBV3-1/TRBV3-2
CDR3nt: TGTGCCAGCAGCCGCGGACTAGCGGGAGGGGGATTGAACACCGGGGAGCTGTTTTTT
CDR3aa: CASSRGLAGGGLNTGELFF

j_gene: TRBJ1-5
abundance: -
d_gene: TRBD1
v_gene: TRBV2
CDR3nt: TGTGCCAGCAGCTTGGGACAGGGGGCGGAGCAGCCCCAGCATTTT
CDR3aa: CASSLGQGAEQPQHF

j_gene: TRBJ1-6
abundance: -
d_gene: TRBD1
v_gene: TRBV4-1
CDR3nt: TGCGCCAGCAGCCAAGTGTTAGACGGACAGGGAAATTCACCCCTCCACTTT
CDR3aa: CASSQVLDGQGNSPLHF

j_gene: TRBJ1-2
abundance: -
d_gene: -
v_gene: TRBV19
CDR3nt: TGTGCCAGTAGTAAAGATTCAAATGACTTCTATGGCTACACCTTC
CDR3aa: CASSKDSNDFYGYTF